This T cell receptor beta chain was sequenced during a study of tumor and adjacent non-tumor tissue in lung cancer (dated by TCRdb to 2016 to 2019). In the study overall: Patients with adenocarcinoma (12), squamous cell carcinoma (2) and small cell lung cancer (1) were included in the cohort. The 15 enrolled patients, of whom about 10 were men and 5 were women, were aged about 30 to 80 years and were diagnosed with TNM stage I to III disease. The study compared bulk TCRbeta repertoires between lung tumor tissue and matched distant non-tumor lung tissue from over twelve lung cancer patients. Sequencing generated a total of some 130 million productive TCRbeta reads, averaging around 4.3 million reads per sample. More than 25 paired specimens, one tumor and one normal lung sample per patient, were profiled by TCRbeta CDR3 sequencing.

The library was obtained by multiplex PCR. Sequencer: Illumina HiSeq 2500. TCRbeta libraries were built by three rounds of nested PCR using primers (Table S4), following protocols modified from ARM-PCR. Before sequencing, PCR products of 200-500 bp were excised from the gel and purified with the QIAquick gel extraction kit. Per the source publication's procedure: Trimmomatic was used to clean the reads, FLASH merged the cleaned reads into complete CDR3 sequences, and MiTCR assigned the sequences to V(D)J germline segments. VDJtools was used to compute clonal diversity as the inverse Simpson's index. In-frame sequences without a premature stop codon were defined as productive reads. TCRdb trimmed the raw reads at Q25, called clones with MiXCR and kept productive beta chains. Every CDR3 protein is listed once, alongside the most common genes and DNA of its rows. TCRdb's processing, not the authors', yielded these V and J calls. The table for this sample lists about 43,000 distinct CDR3 sequences; roughly 60% of them were counted only once. Of the sample, around 45% is held by the ten largest clones.

RNA was extracted from bulk unsorted tissue and checked for quality with a NanoDrop ND-1000 and an Agilent 2100. Distant non-tumor tissue taken more than 3 cm from the tumor edge was used as the normal lung sample. Donors were newly diagnosed lung cancer patients admitted for thoracic surgery in China between August and November 2014, without prior chemotherapy. Anyone who had undergone radiotherapy or chemotherapy before, or who had another cancer at the same time, was left out of the study. Surgical tissue pieces of about 1-2 cm3 were preserved in RNAlater solution and stored at -80 °C until use. Overall study results and their limits: Because peripheral blood was not sequenced, the blood TCRbeta repertoires of the lung cancer patients in the study went unexamined. TCR diversity (inverse Simpson) was significantly higher in tumor than in normal lung tissue (about 400 vs 150, P = 0.0075, Mann-Whitney U test). Younger patients had significantly higher TCR diversity, and higher tumor TCR diversity was associated with shorter overall and disease-free survival. The sequencing platform is not named in the methods, and unique molecular identifiers are not mentioned. Only about 14 patients were in the cohort, and the authors stated that larger samples and more detailed clinical data are needed. The top 100 clones accounted for a significantly larger cumulative portion of the repertoire in normal lung than in tumor tissue.

As to this clonotype: The antigen it recognizes is unknown. Within one base of it there is no much larger clone, and no base qualities were kept.

CDR1 and CDR2, looked up from the germline V gene, are ENHRY and SYGVKD. The cysteine opens and the phenylalanine closes a CDR3 of 13 amino acids. Only the CDR3 DNA is retained, 39 bases long and in frame from the first base. Sequencing used distant non-tumor lung tissue. This TCR was sampled from a man aged 45 to 65 with non-small cell lung cancer. The sequence joins TRBV10-3 to TRBJ2-7; 8 junctional bases match TRBD1. The nucleotide sequence is TGTGGCACTAAGGGACAGGATTCCTACGAGCAGTACTTC. Its translation reads: CGTKGQDSYEQYF.